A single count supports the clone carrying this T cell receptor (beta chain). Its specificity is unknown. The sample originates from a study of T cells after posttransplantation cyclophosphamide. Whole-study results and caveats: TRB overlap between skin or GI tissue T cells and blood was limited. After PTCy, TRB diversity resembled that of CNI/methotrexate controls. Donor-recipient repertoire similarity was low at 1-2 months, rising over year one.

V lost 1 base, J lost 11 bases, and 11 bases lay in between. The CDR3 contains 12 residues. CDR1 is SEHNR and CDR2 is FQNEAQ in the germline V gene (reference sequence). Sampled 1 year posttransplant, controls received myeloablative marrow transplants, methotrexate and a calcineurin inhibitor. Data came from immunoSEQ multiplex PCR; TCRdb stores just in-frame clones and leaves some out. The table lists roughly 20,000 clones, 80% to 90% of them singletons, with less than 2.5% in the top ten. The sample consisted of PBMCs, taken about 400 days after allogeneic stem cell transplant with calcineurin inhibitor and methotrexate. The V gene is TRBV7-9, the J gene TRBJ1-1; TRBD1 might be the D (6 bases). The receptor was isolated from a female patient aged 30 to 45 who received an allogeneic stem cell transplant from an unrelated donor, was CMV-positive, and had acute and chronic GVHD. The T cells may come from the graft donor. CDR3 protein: CASSLEGGTAFF. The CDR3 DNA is TGTGCCAGCAGCTTAGAGGGGGGGACGGCTTTCTTT.